The rows below give T cell receptor beta chains drawn from one sample of a study of T cells in Graves' hyperthyroidism and ophthalmopathy. TCRdb fed the multiplex PCR reads into MiXCR, producing one record per CDR3 protein. The data show about 570,000 distinct CDR3 sequences, 46% seen once. Source material: peripheral blood or thyroid tissue (not recorded which). The receptor set was obtained from an adult woman with Graves' disease, either hyperthyroidism or ophthalmopathy (not recorded which). Each CDR3 is given with its conserved first and last residue. A D gene is named only where the DNA matches it firmly. Clone size, where shown, is once, few, many, or a class for clones that have expanded.

j_call v_call d_call clone_size cdr3_nt cdr3_aa
TRBJ1-2 TRBV20-1 . few TGCAGTGCTAGAGATCCCGGACAAGGCTATGGCTACACCTTC CSARDPGQGYGYTF
TRBJ1-5 TRBV18 . few TGTGCCAGCTCCTCAGGTGATACTCAGCCCCAGCATTTT CASSSGDTQPQHF
TRBJ2-7 TRBV7-3 . . TGTGCCAGCAGCCTGCCCTCTATCTACGAGCAGTACTTC CASSLPSIYEQYF
TRBJ2-7 TRBV7-2 . once TGTGCCAGCGCGGGGTGGGACGAGCAGTACTTC CASAGWDEQYF
TRBJ2-5 TRBV29-1 TRBD2 many TGCAGCGTTGGGGTGACTAGCGTTCAAGAGACCCAGTACTTC CSVGVTSVQETQYF
TRBJ2-2 TRBV5-1 TRBD2 many TGCGCCAGCAGCTTGGAGGGACTAGCGCTAACCGGGGAGCTGTTTTTT CASSLEGLALTGELFF
TRBJ1-5 TRBV6-5 . many TGTGCCAGCAGCCTTCTGGGGGGCAGCACTCAGCCCCAGCATTTT CASSLLGGSTQPQHF
TRBJ2-7 TRBV7-9 TRBD2 many TGTGCCAGCAGCCCGGGACTATTCTACGAGCAGTACTTC CASSPGLFYEQYF
TRBJ1-4 TRBV6-5 TRBD1 few TGTGCCAGCAGTTGGGACAGAAATGAAAAACTGTTTTTT CASSWDRNEKLFF
TRBJ1-1 TRBV5-4 . . TGTGCCAGCAGCTTGGATGCGACGGGGACTGAAGCTTTCTTT CASSLDATGTEAFF
TRBJ1-5 TRBV4-1 . once TGCGCCAGCAGCCAATGGTGGAAAACCGGGGAGCTAGGGCAGCCCCAGCATTTT CASSQWWKTGELGQPQHF
TRBJ2-7 TRBV4-1 TRBD2 many TGCGCCAGCAGCCAAGGCCTAGCGGGAACTCCAACCATCTACGAGCAGTACTTC CASSQGLAGTPTIYEQYF
TRBJ2-7 TRBV20-1 . . TGCAGTGCTAGATTACTCTTTCTGGCCCGAGACTACGAGCAGTACTTC CSARLLFLARDYEQYF
TRBJ1-2 TRBV7-2 . . TGTGCCAGCAGCTTAGATCTATGGGGGCGCGGGGATGGCTACACCTTC CASSLDLWGRGDGYTF
TRBJ2-6 TRBV19 TRBD1 . TGTGCCAGTAGTATCGAGGGGGCCGACGTCCTGACTTTC CASSIEGADVLTF
TRBJ2-2 TRBV12-3/TRBV12-4 . . TGTGCCAGCAGCCAAGGGACCCCGACCGGGGAGCTGTTTTTT CASSQGTPTGELFF
TRBJ2-7 TRBV4-1 TRBD2 many TGCGCCAGCAGCCCTCGGACTAGCGGGAGCCGAGACGAGCAGTACTTC CASSPRTSGSRDEQYF
TRBJ1-6 TRBV7-3 . . TGTGCCAGCAGCCCACCACCCCAAAATTCACCCCTCCACTTT CASSPPPQNSPLHF
TRBJ2-7 TRBV3-1 . many TGTGCCAGCAGGAGGACAGAAAGCTCCTACGAGCAGTACTTC CASRRTESSYEQYF
TRBJ2-2 TRBV9 . many TGTGCCAGCAGCGTAGAAACGGGGGAGCTGTTTTTT CASSVETGELFF
TRBJ2-2 TRBV6-1 . . TGTGCCAGCAGGACCGGGGGGGACAGGAAGCTGTTTTTT CASRTGGDRKLFF
TRBJ2-7 TRBV5-1 . many TGCGCCAGCAGCTTCTCCTCCAGACAGGCGGACTACGAGCAGTACTTC CASSFSSRQADYEQYF
TRBJ1-1 TRBV20-1 . . TGCAGTGCTAGACCGGGGGCCAGCATGAACACTGAAGCTTTCTTT CSARPGASMNTEAFF
TRBJ1-1 TRBV24-1 TRBD1 . TGTGCCAGCAGTATGGCAGGGGGCCTTGGGGCTGAAGCTTTCTTT CASSMAGGLGAEAFF
TRBJ2-6 TRBV19 . many TGTGCCAGTACCAAGGGTCAGTACTCTGGGGCCAACGTCCTGACTTTC CASTKGQYSGANVLTF
TRBJ2-5 TRBV7-9 TRBD1 many TGTGCCAGCAGCCCAAATAGACAGGGCCAAGAGACCCAGTACTTC CASSPNRQGQETQYF
TRBJ2-1 TRBV7-2 . . TGTGCCAGCAGCTTATCGTCAACGGTAGGGCGGAATGAGCAGTTCTTC CASSLSSTVGRNEQFF
TRBJ2-5 TRBV28 . many TGTGCCAGCAAGGGACTCAGGACTTCAGGGACCCAGTACTTC CASKGLRTSGTQYF
TRBJ1-4 TRBV2 . many TGTGCCAGCAGACAGGGTCTAGCGACTAATGAAAAACTGTTTTTT CASRQGLATNEKLFF
TRBJ1-2 TRBV10-2 . few TGCGCCAGCAGTGAAGGTCGAGGGGCCGGGGGCTATGGCTACACTTTC CASSEGRGAGGYGYTF
TRBJ2-5 TRBV11-2 TRBD2 . TGTGCCAGCAGCTGGGAGGGGAGGGTACAAGAGACCCAGTACTTC CASSWEGRVQETQYF